The entry below gives a single T cell receptor (beta chain) sequence along with its context. Its antigen is unknown. This sample was included in a study of human CD4 T cells and Enterobacteriaceae. Notes on the study in general: Matching to same-donor CFSE-low cultures alone inferred ex vivo clonotype reactivity.

Germline assignment: CDR1 SGHTA and CDR2 FQGNSA. The V gene end was trimmed by 5 bases and the J gene end by 4 bases; junction bases not matched to a gene: 6. This CDR3 is 14 amino acids long. Ex vivo total memory CD4+ samples were deeply sequenced, detecting one cell in 200,000. Data came from immunoSEQ multiplex PCR; TCRdb stores just in-frame clones and leaves some out. Of fewer than 35,000 clones listed, roughly 80% were seen once; the top ten hold around 0.88%. All CD4+ cells other than CD45RA+CCR7+CD95- naive cells were sorted as memory, over 95% pure. Total CD4+ T cells and monocytes came from CD4/CD14 microbead positive selection. Sorting first excluded CD8+, CD14+, CD16+, CD56+, CD19+ and CD25-bright cells.

This TCR was sampled from a human donor in good health. Sequencing used memory CD4+ T cells from blood. The chain is built from TRBV7-2 and TRBJ1-2, with 8 bases that match TRBD1. CDR3 sequence (DNA): TGTGCCAGCAGCCCGGACAGGGCCGGCTATGGCTACACCTTC. Its protein product is CASSPDRAGYGYTF.